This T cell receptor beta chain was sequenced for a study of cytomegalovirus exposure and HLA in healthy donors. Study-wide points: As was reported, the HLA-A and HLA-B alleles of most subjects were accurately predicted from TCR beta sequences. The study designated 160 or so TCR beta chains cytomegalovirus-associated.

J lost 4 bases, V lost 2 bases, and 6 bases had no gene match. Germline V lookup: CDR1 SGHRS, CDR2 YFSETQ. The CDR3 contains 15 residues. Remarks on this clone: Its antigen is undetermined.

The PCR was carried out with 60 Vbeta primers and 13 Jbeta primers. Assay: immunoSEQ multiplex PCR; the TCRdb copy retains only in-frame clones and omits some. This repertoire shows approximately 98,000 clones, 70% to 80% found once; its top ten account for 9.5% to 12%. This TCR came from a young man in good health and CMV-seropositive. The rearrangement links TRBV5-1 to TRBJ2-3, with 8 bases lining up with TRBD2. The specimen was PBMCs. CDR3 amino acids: CASSFGLAGPDTQYF. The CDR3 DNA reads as TGCGCCAGCAGCTTTGGGCTAGCGGGCCCAGATACGCAGTATTTT.